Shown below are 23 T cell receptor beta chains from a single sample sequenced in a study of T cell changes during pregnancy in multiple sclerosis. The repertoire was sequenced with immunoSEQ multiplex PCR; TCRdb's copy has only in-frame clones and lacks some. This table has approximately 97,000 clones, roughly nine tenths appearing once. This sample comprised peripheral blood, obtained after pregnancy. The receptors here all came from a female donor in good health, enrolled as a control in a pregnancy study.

This chain's CDR3 is CASSPAGGPYEQYF. CDR3 coding DNA: TGTGCCAGCAGTCCCGCGGGGGGGCCCTACGAGCAGTACTTC. This chain links TRBV2 with TRBJ2-7, with TRBD2 identical over 9 bases. The CDR3 loop spans 14 amino acids. Germline CDR1 is SNHLY and CDR2 is FYNNEI. The V and J ends lost 5 bases and 2 bases, in that order; junction bases with no gene match: 4.

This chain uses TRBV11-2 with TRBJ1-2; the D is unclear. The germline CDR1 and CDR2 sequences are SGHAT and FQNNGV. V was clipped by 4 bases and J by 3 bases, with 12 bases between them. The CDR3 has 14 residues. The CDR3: CASSSTGSHYGYTF. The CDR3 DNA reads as TGTGCCAGCAGCTCGACCGGGAGCCACTATGGCTACACCTTC.

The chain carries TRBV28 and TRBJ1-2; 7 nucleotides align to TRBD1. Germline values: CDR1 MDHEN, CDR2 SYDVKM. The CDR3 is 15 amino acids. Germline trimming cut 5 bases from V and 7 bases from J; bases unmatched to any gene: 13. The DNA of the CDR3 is TGTGCCAGCAGTCTAAGGGACAGAGCTGGTGTTGGCTACACCTTC. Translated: CASSLRDRAGVGYTF.

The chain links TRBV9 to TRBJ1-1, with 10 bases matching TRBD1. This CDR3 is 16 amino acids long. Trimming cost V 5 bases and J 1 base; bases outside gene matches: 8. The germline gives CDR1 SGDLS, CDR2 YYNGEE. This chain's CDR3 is CASRGFGTGANTEAFF. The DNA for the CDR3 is TGTGCCAGCAGGGGATTCGGGACAGGGGCGAACACTGAAGCTTTCTTT.

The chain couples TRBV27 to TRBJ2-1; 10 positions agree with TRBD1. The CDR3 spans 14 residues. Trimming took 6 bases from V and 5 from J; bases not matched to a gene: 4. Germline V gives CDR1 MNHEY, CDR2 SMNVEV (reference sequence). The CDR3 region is CASSTGTGDNEQFF. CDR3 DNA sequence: TGTGCCAGCAGCACCGGGACAGGGGACAATGAGCAGTTCTTC.

The CDR3 region has the DNA TGTGCCAGCAGCTTGGATGGGAGGGAAGAGACCCAGTACTTC. This gives the protein CASSLDGREETQYF. This chain joins TRBV5-6 and TRBJ2-5; TRBD2 matches at 7 bases. V was pared by 0 bases and J by 3 bases, with 2 bases of the junction left unmatched. Germline CDR1 and CDR2: SGHDT and YYEEEE. CDR3 length: 14 residues.

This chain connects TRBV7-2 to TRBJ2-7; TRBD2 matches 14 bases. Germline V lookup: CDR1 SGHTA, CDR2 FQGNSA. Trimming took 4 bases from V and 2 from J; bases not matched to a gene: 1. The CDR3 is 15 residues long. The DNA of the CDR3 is TGTGCCAGCAGCTCGGGACTAGCGGGGGCCTACGAGCAGTACTTC. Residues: CASSSGLAGAYEQYF.

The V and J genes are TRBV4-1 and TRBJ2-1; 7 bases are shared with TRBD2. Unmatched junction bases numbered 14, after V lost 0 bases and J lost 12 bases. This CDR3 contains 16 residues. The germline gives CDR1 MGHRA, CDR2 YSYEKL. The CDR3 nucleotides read TGCGCCAGCAGCCAAGATCGTGATAGCGGGCGCCTTGGGCAGTTCTTC. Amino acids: CASSQDRDSGRLGQFF.

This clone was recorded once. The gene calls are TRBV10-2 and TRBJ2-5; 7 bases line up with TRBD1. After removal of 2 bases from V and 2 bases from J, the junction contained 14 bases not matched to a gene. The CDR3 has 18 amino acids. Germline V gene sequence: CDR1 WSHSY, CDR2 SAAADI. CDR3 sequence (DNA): TGCGCCAGCAGTGAGACGTCGTTTCTGTGGGACAGTCAAGAGACCCAGTACTTC. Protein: CASSETSFLWDSQETQYF.

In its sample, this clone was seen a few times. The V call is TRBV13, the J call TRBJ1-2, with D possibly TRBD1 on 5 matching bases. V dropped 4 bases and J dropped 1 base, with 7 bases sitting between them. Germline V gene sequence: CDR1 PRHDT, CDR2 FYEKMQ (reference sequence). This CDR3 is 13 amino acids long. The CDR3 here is CASSSTVNYGYTF. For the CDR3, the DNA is TGTGCCAGCAGCTCGACAGTTAACTATGGCTACACCTTC.

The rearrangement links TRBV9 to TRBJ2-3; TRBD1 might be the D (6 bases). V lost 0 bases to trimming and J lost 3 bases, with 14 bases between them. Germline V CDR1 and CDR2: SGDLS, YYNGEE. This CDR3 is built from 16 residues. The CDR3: CASSVGRQDGTDTQYF. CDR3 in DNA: TGTGCCAGCAGCGTAGGACGACAGGATGGAACAGATACGCAGTATTTT.

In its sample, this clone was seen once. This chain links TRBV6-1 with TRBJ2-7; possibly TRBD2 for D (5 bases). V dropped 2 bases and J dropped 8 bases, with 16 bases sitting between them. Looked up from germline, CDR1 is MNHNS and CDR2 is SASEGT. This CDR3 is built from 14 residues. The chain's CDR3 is CASSESLSVAKQYF. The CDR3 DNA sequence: TGTGCCAGCAGTGAAAGCCTTAGCGTTGCGAAGCAGTACTTC.

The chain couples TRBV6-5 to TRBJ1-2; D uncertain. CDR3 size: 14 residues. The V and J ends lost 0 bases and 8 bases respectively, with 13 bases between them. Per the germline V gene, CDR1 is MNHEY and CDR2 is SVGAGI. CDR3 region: CASSYSEPLGGYTF. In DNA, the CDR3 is TGTGCCAGCAGTTACTCCGAACCGCTCGGGGGCTACACCTTC.

CDR3: CASSWDRANQPQHF. Here the CDR3 DNA reads TGTGCCAGCAGTTGGGACAGGGCTAATCAGCCCCAGCATTTT. The V call is TRBV27, the J call TRBJ1-5; 9 bases match TRBD1. This CDR3 is built from 14 residues. Germline CDR1 reads MNHEY; CDR2 reads SMNVEV (reference sequence). V shed 4 bases, J shed 4 bases, and the junction held 2 bases outside the gene matches.

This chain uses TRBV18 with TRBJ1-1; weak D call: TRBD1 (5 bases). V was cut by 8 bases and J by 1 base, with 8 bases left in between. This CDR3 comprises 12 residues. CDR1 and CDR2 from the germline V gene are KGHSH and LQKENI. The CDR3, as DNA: TGTGCCAGCGGGGGGGGGAACACTGAAGCTTTCTTT. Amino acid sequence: CASGGGNTEAFF.

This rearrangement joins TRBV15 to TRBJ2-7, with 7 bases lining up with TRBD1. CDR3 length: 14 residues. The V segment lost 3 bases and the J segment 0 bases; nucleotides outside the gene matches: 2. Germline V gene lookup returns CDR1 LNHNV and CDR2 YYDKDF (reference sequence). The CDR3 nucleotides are TGTGCCACCAGCAGGGACAGGAGCTCCTACGAGCAGTACTTC. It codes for CATSRDRSSYEQYF.

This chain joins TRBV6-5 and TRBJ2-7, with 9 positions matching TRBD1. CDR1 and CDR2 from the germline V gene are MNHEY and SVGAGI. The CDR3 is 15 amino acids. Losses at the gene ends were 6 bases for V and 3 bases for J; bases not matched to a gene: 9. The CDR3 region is CASRGAGQGLYEQYF. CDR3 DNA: TGTGCCAGCAGAGGAGCGGGACAGGGCCTCTACGAGCAGTACTTC.

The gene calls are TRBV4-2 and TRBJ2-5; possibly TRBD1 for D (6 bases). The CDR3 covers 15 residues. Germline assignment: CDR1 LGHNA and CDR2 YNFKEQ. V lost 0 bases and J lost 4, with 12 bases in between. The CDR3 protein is CASSQDAGVRETQYF. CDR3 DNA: TGTGCCAGCAGCCAAGATGCAGGGGTTCGAGAGACCCAGTACTTC.

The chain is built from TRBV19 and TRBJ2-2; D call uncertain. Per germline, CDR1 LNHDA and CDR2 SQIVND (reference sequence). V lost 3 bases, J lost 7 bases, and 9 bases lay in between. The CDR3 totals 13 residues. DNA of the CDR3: TGTGCCAGTAGTATTTCGGGTAACGGGGAGCTGTTTTTT. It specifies CASSISGNGELFF.

The CDR3, as DNA: TGTGCCAGCAGCTTGTCAGGACAGGGGGTTTCTGGAAACACCATATATTTT. Its translation is CASSLSGQGVSGNTIYF. The chain couples TRBV5-5 to TRBJ1-3, with 10 bases that match TRBD1. Germline CDR1 is SGHKS and CDR2 is YYEKEE (reference sequence). The length of the CDR3 is 17 residues. V shed 1 base and J 1 base; nucleotides not matched to a gene: 5.

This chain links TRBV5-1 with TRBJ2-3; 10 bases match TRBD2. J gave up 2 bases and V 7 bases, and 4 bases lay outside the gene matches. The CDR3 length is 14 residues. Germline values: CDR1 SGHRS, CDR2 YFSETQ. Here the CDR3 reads CASAGLAITDTQYF. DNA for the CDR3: TGCGCCAGCGCGGGACTAGCGATCACAGATACGCAGTATTTT.

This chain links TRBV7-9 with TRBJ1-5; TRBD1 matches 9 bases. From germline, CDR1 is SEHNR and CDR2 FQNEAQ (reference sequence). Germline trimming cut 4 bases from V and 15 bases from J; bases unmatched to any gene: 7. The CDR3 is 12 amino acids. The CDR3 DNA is TGTGCCAGCAGCTCAGAACGGGACAGGGTGCATTTT. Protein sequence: CASSSERDRVHF.

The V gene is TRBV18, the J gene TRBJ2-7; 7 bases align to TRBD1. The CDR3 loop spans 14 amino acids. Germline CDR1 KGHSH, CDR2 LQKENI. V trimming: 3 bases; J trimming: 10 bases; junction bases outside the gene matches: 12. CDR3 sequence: CASSPRQGPGFQYF. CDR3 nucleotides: TGTGCCAGCTCACCGAGACAGGGCCCGGGGTTCCAGTACTTC.